Presented here are 9 T cell receptor beta chains from one specimen sequenced in a study of shared clonotypes between healthy human individuals. Clones were read by immunoSEQ multiplex PCR, and TCRdb kept only the in-frame ones, dropping some. The sample contains about 750,000 clones, 80% to 95% of which appear only once. Naive CD8 cells comprised CD45RO-negative, CCR7-positively selected cells, excluding terminally differentiated effector memory CD45RA+ cells. Sequenced sample: naive CD8+ T cells sorted from blood. These receptors came from a young man in good health.

This chain connects TRBV7-9 to TRBJ2-7; TRBD2 agrees at 7 bases. Germline CDR1 is SEHNR and CDR2 is FQNEAQ (reference sequence). CDR3 length: 18 residues. The ends lost 4 bases at V and 2 bases at J; junction bases unmatched: 17. This CDR3 is CASSSRAGVDVNPYEQYF. The CDR3 DNA sequence: TGTGCCAGCAGCTCTAGGGCGGGAGTCGATGTTAACCCCTACGAGCAGTACTTC.

The J gene is TRBJ2-7, the V gene TRBV9; D is unresolved. Germline CDR1 SGDLS, CDR2 YYNGEE. This CDR3 comprises 11 residues. V was cut by 3 bases and J by 7 bases, with 8 bases left in between. CDR3 nucleotide sequence: TGTGCCAGCAGCGACTTGCGGGAGCAGTACTTC. Translation gives CASSDLREQYF. Together with reference TRBV9 and TRBJ2-7, the CDR3 gives the full variable domain: DSGVTQTPKHLITATGQRVTLRCSPRSGDLSVYWYQQSLDQGLQFLIQYYNGEERAKGNILERFSAQQFPDLHSELNLSSLELGDSALYFCASSDLREQYFGPGTRLTVT.

The chain links TRBV10-2 to TRBJ2-7; D is uncertain. Deletions cut 8 bases from V and 2 bases from J, with 10 bases between. This CDR3 region has 12 residues. CDR1 and CDR2 (germline): WSHSY, SAAADI. CDR3 in DNA: TGCGCCAGCTCTTCGGGCCCCTACGAGCAGTACTTC. This translates into CASSSGPYEQYF.

This chain joins TRBV5-4 and TRBJ2-5; D uncertain. Germline V gives CDR1 SGHNT, CDR2 YYREEE (reference sequence). With 1 base removed from V and 1 base from J, the gap between germline ends came to 11 bases. The CDR3 sequence is 15 residues long. CDR3 residues: CASSLIMSVQETQYF. As DNA, the CDR3 is TGTGCCAGCAGCTTGATTATGTCAGTCCAAGAGACCCAGTACTTC.

The genes are TRBV7-9 and TRBJ2-1; 7 bases agree with TRBD1. The V segment lost 1 base and the J segment 8 bases; nucleotides outside the gene matches: 5. CDR1 and CDR2 (germline): SEHNR, FQNEAQ (reference sequence). This CDR3 has 14 residues. CDR3 in amino acids: CASSLVGGRDEQFF. The CDR3 DNA sequence: TGTGCCAGCAGCTTAGTAGGGGGCCGGGATGAGCAGTTCTTC.

In regard to this clone: Other DNA sequences of this sample code for an identical CDR3. The chain joins TRBV29-1 to TRBJ2-2; tentatively, D is TRBD1 (6 bases). CDR3 length: 13 residues. From germline, CDR1 is SQVTM and CDR2 ANQGSEA. The V gene lost 5 bases and the J gene lost 1 base, with 8 bases spanning the gap. CDR3 in DNA: TGCAGCGTTAGACAGGAGAACACCGGGGAGCTGTTTTTT. It specifies CSVRQENTGELFF.

This clone has more than one count but fewer than ten. This rearrangement joins TRBV27 to TRBJ2-5; tentatively, D is TRBD2 (6 bases). CDR3 length equals 17 residues. The ends were cut back, 3 bases at V and 5 bases at J, with 22 bases in the middle. The V gene's germline CDR1 is MNHEY and CDR2 SMNVEV (reference sequence). The CDR3 spells CASSLLASEEPWETQYF. In DNA form, the CDR3 reads TGTGCCAGCAGTTTGTTGGCTAGCGAGGAACCCTGGGAGACCCAGTACTTC.

The chain uses TRBV7-3 and TRBJ2-5; 11 positions agree with TRBD2. CDR1 is SGHTA and CDR2 is FQGTGA in the germline V gene. The CDR3 totals 15 residues. The junction had 4 bases not matched to a gene; V was cut back by 5 bases and J by 2 bases. CDR3 sequence reads: CASSGGTSGQETQYF. CDR3 coding DNA: TGTGCCAGCAGCGGGGGGACTAGCGGTCAAGAGACCCAGTACTTC.

The chain joins TRBV6-1 to TRBJ1-1; TRBD1 aligns across 8 bases. Trimming took 4 bases from V and 0 from J; bases not matched to a gene: 4. The germline CDR1 and CDR2 sequences are MNHNS and SASEGT. This CDR3 has 15 amino acids. The CDR3 reads CASSVNRGMNTEAFF. The DNA of the CDR3 is TGTGCCAGCAGTGTAAACAGGGGGATGAACACTGAAGCTTTCTTT.